Presented here are 25 T cell receptor beta chains from one specimen sequenced in a study of blood T cells in healthy people across ages. A second about 6 to 11 cycle PCR used barcoded and J-beta primers. TCRdb re-analysed the 5' RACE reads in MiXCR, keeping a single row per CDR3 protein. The table records some 800,000 distinct CDR3 sequences, around 42% of them present only once. Sequenced input: blood. The receptors here all came from a man between 60 and 75 years old in good health.

The genes are TRBV4-3 and TRBJ2-7; 11 bases align to TRBD2. The J call may be incorrect, as the DNA end agrees better with TRBJ2-5. Germline assignment: CDR1 LGHNA and CDR2 YSLEER. The CDR3 runs 17 residues. CDR3 DNA sequence: TGCGCCAGCAGCCAAGCACCTAGCGGGGGGCCTTTAGAGACCCAGTACTTC. Translated: CASSQAPSGGPLETQYF.

This clonotype was seen only once. This sequence joins TRBV15 and TRBJ2-3; the D call may be TRBD1 or TRBD2 (5 bases each). Germline V CDR1 and CDR2: LNHNV, YYDKDF (reference sequence). This CDR3 spans 18 amino acids. The V end was cut by 4 bases, the J end by 0 bases, with 20 bases between. The CDR3 region is CATSTDDSPGRSTDTQYF. The CDR3 DNA reads TGTGCCACCAGCACCGACGATTCACCGGGACGAAGCACAGATACGCAGTATTTT.

The genes are TRBV20-1 and TRBJ1-5; D ambiguous. The V gene lost 3 bases and the J gene lost 6 bases, with 9 bases spanning the gap. The germline gives CDR1 DFQATT, CDR2 SNEGSKA (reference sequence). The CDR3 totals 12 residues. The CDR3 here is CSASLPPQPQHF. The CDR3 region has the DNA TGCAGTGCTAGCTTGCCTCCTCAGCCCCAGCATTTT.

Remarks on this clonotype: At one end, the junction sequence differs from germline, possibly due to a read error. The chain carries TRBV29-1 and TRBJ1-1, with D hard to call. The CDR3 covers 15 residues. CDR1 and CDR2 (germline): SQVTM, ANQGSEA. The CDR3 DNA sequence: TGCAGCGTTATACAATTGGGCGGGGTGAACGCTGAAGCTTTCTTT. Amino acid sequence: CSVIQLGGVNAEAFF.

The chain has TRBV29-1 and TRBJ2-7, with D maybe TRBD1 (5 bases). The end of the DNA aligns better with TRBJ2-5, so the J call may be wrong. The germline gives CDR1 SQVTM, CDR2 ANQGSEA. The CDR3 covers 11 residues. The CDR3 region is CSVPAGETQYF. The CDR3, as DNA: TGCAGCGTACCAGCAGGGGAGACCCAGTACTTC.

This clonotype was detected a few times. V usage is TRBV7-2 and J usage is TRBJ2-4, with 11 bases aligning to TRBD1. The J call is in doubt because the DNA end fits TRBJ2-7 better. CDR3 size: 14 residues. The germline CDR1 and CDR2 sequences are SGHTA and FQGNSA. CDR3 region: CASSLGTGGNEQYF. CDR3 coding DNA: TGTGCCAGCAGCTTAGGGACAGGGGGCAACGAGCAGTACTTC.

This clonotype has just one count. A much more abundant neighbour one base away suggests this may be a read error. J is TRBJ2-5 and V is TRBV29-1; 12 bases agree with TRBD2. Germline CDR1 reads SQVTM; CDR2 reads ANQGSEA. The length of the CDR3 is 13 residues. The CDR3 nucleotides read TGCGGCGTTGCTACTAGCGGGGGGGAGACCCAGTACTTC. The encoded protein is CGVATSGGETQYF.

The gene calls are TRBV20-1 and TRBJ2-7, with D hard to call. Trimming cost V 3 bases and J 3 bases, with 18 bases left between them. The CDR3 totals 15 residues. Germline-derived CDR1 and CDR2 are DFQATT and SNEGSKA (reference sequence). The CDR3: CSASPSTSSRYEQYF. For the CDR3, the DNA is TGCAGTGCTAGCCCGTCGACCAGCTCCCGCTACGAGCAGTACTTC.

This clonotype was counted many times. CDR3 in amino acids: CAISDLTHDISGNTIYF. DNA of the CDR3: TGTGCCATCAGTGATCTAACCCACGATATCTCTGGAAACACCATATATTTT. V gene TRBV10-3 combines with J gene TRBJ1-3; unclear D gene. Trimming removed 3 bases from V and 0 bases from J, with 15 bases in between. CDR1 ENHRY and CDR2 SYGVKD come from the germline V gene. This CDR3 spans 17 amino acids.

As concerns this clonotype: Compared with germline, one end of the junction differs, possibly owing to a read error. V usage is TRBV7-2 and J usage is TRBJ2-7; D possibly corresponds to TRBD2 (5 bases). This CDR3 is 14 amino acids long. CDR1 and CDR2 from the germline V gene are SGHTA and FQGNSA. CDR3 DNA: TGTGCCAGCAGCGTAGCTCGAGGGTTCTACGAGCAGTACTTC. Protein sequence: CASSVARGFYEQYF.

This clonotype turned up a few times. The chain recombines TRBV29-1 with TRBJ2-1; 7 positions match TRBD2. V was clipped by 5 bases and J by 8 bases; unmatched bases: 9. Germline V gives CDR1 SQVTM, CDR2 ANQGSEA. The CDR3 runs to 13 residues. Here the CDR3 reads CSVKGLSPHEQFF. CDR3 nucleotide sequence: TGCAGCGTTAAGGGACTATCACCGCATGAGCAGTTCTTC.

Regarding this clonotype: One end of the junction fails to match germline, which may point to a read error. The V call is TRBV4-3, the J call TRBJ1-5; perhaps TRBD1 as D (6 bases). CDR1 and CDR2 from the germline V gene are LGHNA and YSLEER. This CDR3 has 15 amino acids. In nucleotides, the CDR3 is TGCACCAGCAGCCCTGGGGGGCGGAGAAATCAGCCCCAGCATTTT. Translation gives CTSSPGGRRNQPQHF.

This chain connects TRBV20-1 to TRBJ2-5, with 7 positions matching TRBD1. The CDR3 has 17 amino acids. In germline, CDR1 is DFQATT, CDR2 SNEGSKA (reference sequence). The J segment lost 5 bases and the V segment lost 0 bases, leaving 15 bases of the junction unmatched. CDR3 nucleotides: TGCAGTGCTAGAGATCTGAGGGGGCCCGATCAAGGGGAGACCCAGTACTTC. This codes for CSARDLRGPDQGETQYF.

The chain uses TRBV29-1 and TRBJ2-2, with D unclear. Between the trimmed V and J ends, which lost 4 bases and 3 bases, there was a span of 3 bases. The germline gives CDR1 SQVTM, CDR2 ANQGSEA. The CDR3 is 11 amino acids. This chain's CDR3 is CSVVYTGELFF. CDR3 DNA sequence: TGCAGCGTTGTTTACACCGGGGAGCTGTTTTTT.

This clonotype was observed a few times. The V call is TRBV7-3, the J call TRBJ2-3; D gene uncertain. The ends were cut back, 6 bases at V and 1 base at J, with 14 bases in the middle. The CDR3 runs to 15 residues. Germline loops: CDR1 SGHTA, CDR2 FQGTGA. The CDR3 sequence: CASSRDGGGTDTQYF. CDR3 in DNA: TGTGCCAGCAGTCGTGACGGTGGGGGCACAGATACGCAGTATTTT.

This clonotype has a handful of counts. This sequence joins TRBV5-5 and TRBJ2-1; 7 bases are shared with TRBD1. The CDR3 spans 16 residues. V lost 2 bases, J lost 4 bases, and 9 bases stayed unmatched. Germline V lookup: CDR1 SGHKS, CDR2 YYEKEE (reference sequence). The CDR3 bases are TGTGCCAGCAGCTTCTTGATCCGGGACAGTTACAATGAGCAGTTCTTC. Protein: CASSFLIRDSYNEQFF.

This clonotype appeared a single time. The rearrangement joins TRBV20-1 to TRBJ1-1; D gene unclear. The ends were cut back, 7 bases at V and 0 bases at J, with 15 bases in the middle. Germline lookup yields CDR1 DFQATT and CDR2 SNEGSKA (reference sequence). The CDR3 has 14 amino acids. CDR3 coding DNA: TGCAGTGTACGGGGTAGTGTGGTGAACACTGAAGCTTTCTTT. Its protein is CSVRGSVVNTEAFF.

Here the CDR3 DNA reads TGTGCCAGCAGCCAAGATTTCTCCCAAGCACCCCTCCACTTT. Residues: CASSQDFSQAPLHF. V and J are TRBV14 and TRBJ1-6; D call uncertain. V was shortened by 0 bases and J by 11 bases, with 11 bases between the two germline ends. CDR3 length equals 14 residues. CDR1 and CDR2 from the germline V gene are SGHDN and FVKESK.

The rearrangement joins TRBV15 to TRBJ2-5; TRBD1 might be the D (6 bases). Germline CDR1 and CDR2: LNHNV and YYDKDF (reference sequence). The CDR3 runs to 14 residues. Trimming took 6 bases from V and 4 from J, leaving 15 bases between them. CDR3 residues: CATRSLTGLETQYF. The CDR3 coding sequence is TGTGCCACCAGATCACTGACAGGCCTAGAGACCCAGTACTTC.

The chain combines TRBV5-1 with TRBJ2-1; 9 nucleotides line up with TRBD1. CDR1 SGHRS and CDR2 YFSETQ come from the germline V gene. The CDR3 length is 16 residues. The V segment lost 0 bases and the J segment 6 bases; nucleotides outside the gene matches: 7. CDR3 sequence (DNA): TGCGCCAGCAGCTTGGGAGAATACAGGGGGCTCAATGAGCAGTTCTTC. As protein: CASSLGEYRGLNEQFF. Full variable domain (rest looked up from reference TRBV5-1 and TRBJ2-1): KAGVTQTPRYLIKTRGQQVTLSCSPISGHRSVSWYQQTPGQGLQFLFEYFSETQRNKGNFPGRFSGRQFSNSRSEMNVSTLELGDSALYLCASSLGEYRGLNEQFFGPGTRLTVL.

The V and J genes are TRBV21-1 and TRBJ1-3; the table names TRBD1, a call not compared with the DNA. TRBV21-1 is a pseudogene locus. This CDR3 has 16 amino acids. The CDR3 nucleotides read TGTGCCAGCAGCCGAAAGGCCAGGGGGGAAGGAAACACCATATATTTT. As protein: CASSRKARGEGNTIYF.

Only a few counts were recorded for this clonotype. The chain links TRBV6-2 or TRBV6-3 to TRBJ2-5; no definite D call. TRBJ2-7 matches the DNA end more closely, so the J call is doubtful. From germline, CDR1 is MNHEY and CDR2 SVGEGT. The CDR3 has 11 residues. The chain's CDR3 is CASSVLSEQYF. For the CDR3, the DNA is TGTGCCAGCAGTGTGCTTTCCGAGCAGTACTTC.

A remark on this clonotype: This CDR3 fails to terminate in the conserved phenylalanine or tryptophan, so it likely reflects a read error. This chain connects TRBV20-1 to TRBJ2-3, with D possibly matching TRBD2 (7 bases). Germline-derived CDR1 and CDR2 are DFQATT and SNEGSKA (reference sequence). The CDR3 is 13 residues long. Trimming shortened V by 7 bases and J by 2 bases, and 13 bases separated the two germline ends. The CDR3 region has the DNA TGCAGTGTTGGGGGGGCCATCACAGATACGCAGTATTCT. Translating gives CSVGGAITDTQYS.

The sample holds a few counts of this clonotype. For the CDR3, the DNA is TGCAGCGTTGAAGATCCAGGGCATAATGGCTACACCTTC. Translation: CSVEDPGHNGYTF. V is TRBV29-1 and J is TRBJ1-2, with D maybe TRBD1 (5 bases). Germline values: CDR1 SQVTM, CDR2 ANQGSEA. The CDR3 length is 13 residues. The V and J ends lost 0 bases and 6 bases respectively, with 11 bases between them.

This chain uses TRBV7-9 with TRBJ1-1, with D possibly being TRBD1 (5 bases). The germline V gene encodes CDR1 SEHNR and CDR2 FQNEAQ (reference sequence). V shed 1 base and J shed 5 bases, with 14 bases lying between them. The CDR3 runs to 15 residues. CDR3 protein: CASSLVTQGGTEAFF. CDR3 DNA: TGTGCCAGCAGCTTAGTGACGCAGGGAGGGACTGAAGCTTTCTTT.